A single sample is the source of the 3 T cell receptor beta chains below, sequenced in a study of shared clonotypes between healthy human individuals. Method: immunoSEQ multiplex PCR; TCRdb's copy keeps in-frame clones and lacks some. The sample includes approximately 720,000 clones, about 90% of them seen just once. The naive CD8 fraction comprised CD45RO-negative cells positively selected for CCR7 and excluded terminally differentiated effector memory CD45RA+ cells. Sequencing input: naive CD8+ T cells sorted from blood. These receptors were taken from a man aged 25 to 40 in good health.

This clone came up once. The rearrangement joins TRBV27 to TRBJ2-7; the match to TRBD2 covers 9 bases. The CDR3 runs 16 residues. From germline, CDR1 is MNHEY and CDR2 SMNVEV (reference sequence). V dropped 0 bases and J dropped 3; count of bases not matched to a gene: 6. CDR3 amino acids: CASSLSDGLALYEQYF. In DNA form, the CDR3 reads TGTGCCAGCAGTTTATCTGATGGACTAGCGCTCTACGAGCAGTACTTC.

The rearrangement links TRBV5-1 to TRBJ2-7, with unresolved D. The CDR3 length is 13 residues. Germline V CDR1 and CDR2: SGHRS, YFSETQ. Trimming removed 4 bases from V and 2 bases from J, with 10 bases in between. CDR3: CASSIATAYEQYF. Here the CDR3 DNA reads TGCGCCAGCAGCATTGCCACGGCCTACGAGCAGTACTTC.

This clone was found once. The genes are TRBV11-2 and TRBJ2-7; D may correspond to TRBD1 or TRBD2 (5 bases each). Germline V gives CDR1 SGHAT, CDR2 FQNNGV. Trimming stripped 5 bases from V and 2 bases from J, with 13 bases between. This CDR3 contains 14 residues. The CDR3 is CASSRRDVAYEQYF. DNA for the CDR3: TGTGCCAGCAGCCGCCGGGACGTCGCCTACGAGCAGTACTTC.